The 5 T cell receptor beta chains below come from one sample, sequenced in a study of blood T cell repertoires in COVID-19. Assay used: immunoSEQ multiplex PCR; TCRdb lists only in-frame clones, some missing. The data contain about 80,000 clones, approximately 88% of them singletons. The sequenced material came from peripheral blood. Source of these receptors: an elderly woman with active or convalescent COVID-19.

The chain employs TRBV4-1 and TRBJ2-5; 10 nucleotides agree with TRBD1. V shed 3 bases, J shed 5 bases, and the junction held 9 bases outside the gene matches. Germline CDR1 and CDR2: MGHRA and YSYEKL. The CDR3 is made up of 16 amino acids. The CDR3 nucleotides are TGCGCCAGCAGCCATTTCCGGGACAGGGGAGGGGAGACCCAGTACTTC. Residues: CASSHFRDRGGETQYF.

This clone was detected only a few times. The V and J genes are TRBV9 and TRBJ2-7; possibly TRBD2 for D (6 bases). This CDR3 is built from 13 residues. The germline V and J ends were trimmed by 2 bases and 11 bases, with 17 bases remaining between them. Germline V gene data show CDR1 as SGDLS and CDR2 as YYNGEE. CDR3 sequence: CASSVGGNTVEYF. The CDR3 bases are TGTGCCAGCAGCGTGGGCGGGAACACCGTGGAGTACTTC.

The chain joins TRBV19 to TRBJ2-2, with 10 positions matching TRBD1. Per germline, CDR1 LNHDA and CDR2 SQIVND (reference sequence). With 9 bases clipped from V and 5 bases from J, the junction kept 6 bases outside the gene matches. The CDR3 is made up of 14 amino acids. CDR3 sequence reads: CASARDRGTGELFF. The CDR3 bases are TGTGCCAGCGCTAGGGACAGGGGTACCGGGGAGCTGTTTTTT. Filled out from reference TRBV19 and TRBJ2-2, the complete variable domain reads DGGITQSPKYLFRKEGQNVTLSCEQNLNHDAMYWYRQDPGQGLRLIYYSQIVNDFQKGDIAEGYSVSREKKESFPLTVTSAQKNPTAFYLCASARDRGTGELFFGEGSRLTVL.

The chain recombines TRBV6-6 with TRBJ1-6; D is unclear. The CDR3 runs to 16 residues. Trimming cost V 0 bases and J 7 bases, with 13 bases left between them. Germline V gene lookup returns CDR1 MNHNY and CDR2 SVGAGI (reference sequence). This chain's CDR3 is CASSYSPRGGNSPLHF. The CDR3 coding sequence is TGTGCCAGCAGTTACTCTCCCCGGGGAGGAAATTCACCCCTCCACTTT.

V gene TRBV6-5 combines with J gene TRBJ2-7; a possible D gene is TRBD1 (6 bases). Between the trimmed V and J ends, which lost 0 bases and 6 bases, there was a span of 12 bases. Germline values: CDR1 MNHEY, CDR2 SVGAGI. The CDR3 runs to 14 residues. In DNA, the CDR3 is TGTGCCAGCAGTTACTCGAGGGACAAGGGCGAGCAGTACTTC. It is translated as CASSYSRDKGEQYF.